The 23 T cell receptor beta chains presented below share a single source sample, sequenced in a study of human T cells and chemical hapten exposure. The sample's time point: patch test 1, 2 weeks after DPC sensitization. Treatment in this sample: therapeutic diphenylcyclopropenone sensitization with weekly scalp DPC. MiXCR, run by TCRdb on the RACE reads, gives a single entry per CDR3 protein. The table lists 370,000 or so distinct CDR3 sequences, around 4.8% of them singletons. Sequenced here: whole blood, sampled in connection with sensitization to the hapten diphenylcyclopropenone (DPC). These TCRs come from a woman between 50 and 59 years old with alopecia areata. Some clones in this sample may be carry-over from other donors' samples.

About this clonotype itself: A much larger clonotype is one base distant, so this may be a read error. This chain joins TRBV29-1 and TRBJ1-1; TRBD1 might be the D (5 bases). Germline V lookup: CDR1 SQVTM, CDR2 ANQGSEA. CDR3 length: 13 residues. CDR3 in amino acids: CSVSGLMNAEAFF. The CDR3 DNA is TGCAGCGTTTCGGGACTCATGAACGCTGAAGCTTTCTTT.

In this sample, this clonotype turned up many times. The rearrangement uses TRBV5-6 and TRBJ2-7, with D unclear. Germline CDR1 SGHDT, CDR2 YYEEEE. The CDR3 spans 12 residues. V was shortened by 2 bases and J by 6 bases, with 9 bases between the two germline ends. Written as DNA, the CDR3 is TGTGCCAGCAGCTTAGGCACCGCCGAGCAGTACTTC. Translated: CASSLGTAEQYF. The whole variable domain, remainder taken from reference TRBV5-6 and TRBJ2-7, is DAGVTQSPTHLIKTRGQQVTLRCSPKSGHDTVSWYQQALGQGPQFIFQYYEEEERQRGNFPDRFSGHQFPNYSSELNVNALLLGDSALYLCASSLGTAEQYFGPGTRLTVT.

V is TRBV20-1 and J is TRBJ1-4; a weak D match, TRBD1 (6 bases). Germline V gene lookup returns CDR1 DFQATT and CDR2 SNEGSKA (reference sequence). The length of the CDR3 is 16 residues. V was trimmed by 0 bases and J by 0 bases, leaving 11 bases between them. The CDR3, as DNA: TGCAGTGCTAGAGATCGAGACAGGACAACTAATGAAAAACTGTTTTTT. Translating gives CSARDRDRTTNEKLFF.

This clonotype was seen a few times. This chain links TRBV15 with TRBJ2-7; 10 nucleotides match TRBD1. Germline values: CDR1 LNHNV, CDR2 YYDKDF (reference sequence). CDR3 length equals 14 residues. With 6 bases clipped from V and 5 bases from J, the junction kept 7 bases outside the gene matches. The CDR3 nucleotides are TGTGCCACCAGTGATAGGGACAGGGGTCACGAGCAGTACTTC. Its translation is CATSDRDRGHEQYF.

This clonotype has more than one count but fewer than ten. The V gene is TRBV6-6, the J gene TRBJ2-3, with unresolved D. The ends were cut back, 2 bases at V and 2 bases at J, with 20 bases in the middle. Germline V lookup: CDR1 MNHNY, CDR2 SVGAGI (reference sequence). CDR3 length: 18 amino acids. The CDR3 nucleotides are TGTGCCAGCAGTTACCCCCTCCGCGGCCCTCACGCCACAGATACGCAGTATTTT. Encoded protein: CASSYPLRGPHATDTQYF.

The V gene is TRBV20-1, the J gene TRBJ2-5; 7 bases match TRBD2. With V trimmed by 5 bases and J by 9 bases, 6 bases remained unmatched. Germline loops: CDR1 DFQATT, CDR2 SNEGSKA (reference sequence). The CDR3 length is 11 residues. The DNA for the CDR3 is TGCAGTGCTGGACTCCGGGGGGCCCAGTACTTC. Translated: CSAGLRGAQYF.

This chain links TRBV5-1 with TRBJ2-1; 9 positions agree with TRBD1. Trimming at V came to 4 bases and at J to 2 bases, leaving 4 bases not matched to a gene. Germline V gene sequence: CDR1 SGHRS, CDR2 YFSETQ. CDR3 size: 15 residues. CDR3: CASSPRQGAYNEQFF. The CDR3 DNA is TGCGCCAGCAGCCCCCGACAGGGGGCCTACAATGAGCAGTTCTTC.

This clonotype was observed at least ten times. J is TRBJ2-3 and V is TRBV12-3 or TRBV12-4, with D perhaps TRBD2 (5 bases). The CDR3 has 14 residues. Between the trimmed V and J ends, which lost 3 bases and 4 bases, there was a span of 11 bases. The DNA for the CDR3 is TGTGCCAGCAGTTTTTCGGACTTGTCAGATACGCAGTATTTT. This gives the protein CASSFSDLSDTQYF.

This clonotype was picked up many times. J is TRBJ2-2 and V is TRBV15; D remains unclear. V lost 0 bases and J 6 bases, leaving 11 bases between the germline ends. The V gene's germline CDR1 is LNHNV and CDR2 YYDKDF (reference sequence). The CDR3 spans 15 residues. The CDR3 bases are TGTGCCACCAGCAGAGATCCTCGCGGAGCCGGGGAGCTGTTTTTT. It codes for CATSRDPRGAGELFF.

This clonotype occurred many times. The chain recombines TRBV6-1 with TRBJ2-7, with a weak D call TRBD2 (5 bases). Germline V gives CDR1 MNHNS, CDR2 SASEGT. The ends were cut back, 6 bases at V and 0 bases at J, with 12 bases in the middle. This CDR3 region has 14 residues. The CDR3 DNA sequence: TGTGCCAGCAGCGCCCTAGGGAGCTCCTACGAGCAGTACTTC. Protein: CASSALGSSYEQYF.

This clonotype was counted many times. V usage is TRBV7-8 and J usage is TRBJ2-2; D might be TRBD1 (7 bases). CDR1 and CDR2 from the germline V gene are SGHVS and FQNEAQ. The CDR3 sequence is 16 residues long. Trimming stripped 1 base from V and 4 bases from J, with 13 bases between. The CDR3 nucleotides read TGTGCCAGCAGCTTAGGGAGGGGGCGAGGCACCGGGGAGCTGTTTTTT. The encoded protein is CASSLGRGRGTGELFF.

There are many counts of this clonotype. The V gene is TRBV7-9, the J gene TRBJ2-3; D call uncertain. Per the germline V gene, CDR1 is SEHNR and CDR2 is FQNEAQ (reference sequence). V lost 5 bases, J lost 4 bases, and 7 bases lay in between. The CDR3 is made up of 12 amino acids. The CDR3 nucleotides read TGTGCCAGCAGCCTCAGGTCAGATACGCAGTATTTT. It specifies CASSLRSDTQYF.

The chain employs TRBV11-2 and TRBJ2-4; TRBD1 aligns across 9 bases. CDR1 SGHAT and CDR2 FQNNGV come from the germline V gene. V lost 1 base to trimming and J lost 8 bases; unmatched junction nucleotides: 6. There are 15 residues in the CDR3. The CDR3 protein is CASSLAWTGVDIQYF. CDR3 DNA sequence: TGTGCCAGCAGCTTAGCTTGGACAGGGGTGGACATTCAGTACTTC.

This clonotype was recorded many times. The V and J genes are TRBV15 and TRBJ2-1, with D perhaps TRBD2 (5 bases). Germline CDR1 is LNHNV and CDR2 is YYDKDF (reference sequence). This CDR3 region has 16 residues. V lost 5 bases and J lost 0, with 14 bases in between. The CDR3 DNA is TGTGCCACCAGCGGTCGCGAGGGCAACTCCTACAATGAGCAGTTCTTC. Translating it yields CATSGREGNSYNEQFF.

This clonotype qualifies as medium-sized. This rearrangement joins TRBV5-1 to TRBJ2-3; a weak D match, TRBD1 (6 bases). The germline gives CDR1 SGHRS, CDR2 YFSETQ. V was cut by 4 bases and J by 2 bases, with 17 bases left in between. This CDR3 contains 16 residues. CDR3 nucleotides: TGCGCCAGCAGCCTGGGGGCGACAGCGATCACAGATACGCAGTATTTT. It codes for CASSLGATAITDTQYF.

This clonotype was recorded a few times. This chain connects TRBV6-1 to TRBJ2-7; D not resolved. Deletions cut 7 bases from V and 2 bases from J, with 21 bases between. This CDR3 contains 16 residues. The germline V gene encodes CDR1 MNHNS and CDR2 SASEGT. The CDR3 reads CASIPRPGQDPYEQYF. The CDR3 nucleotides read TGTGCCAGCATTCCCCGGCCGGGCCAGGACCCCTACGAGCAGTACTTC.

This clonotype was seen many times. The rearrangement uses TRBV7-9 and TRBJ2-7; D is undetermined. Germline CDR1 and CDR2: SEHNR and FQNEAQ (reference sequence). The CDR3 runs 14 residues. Trimming removed 1 base at V and 4 bases at J, with 11 bases between. The CDR3 DNA follows: TGTGCCAGCAGCTTAGTGGACGGATTTTACGAGCAGTACTTC. Translation gives CASSLVDGFYEQYF.

There are a few counts of this clonotype. This chain links TRBV6-2 or TRBV6-3 with TRBJ2-3; 7 bases match TRBD2. CDR3 length: 15 amino acids. Germline-derived CDR1 and CDR2 are MNHEY and SVGEGT. V dropped 7 bases and J dropped 6; count of bases not matched to a gene: 13. CDR3 DNA: TGTGCCAGCATTTTGAAACTAGCCGGGAGGGATACGCAGTATTTT. Its translation: CASILKLAGRDTQYF.

The rearrangement links TRBV29-1 to TRBJ1-1, with D unresolved. Germline V lookup: CDR1 SQVTM, CDR2 ANQGSEA. V lost 5 bases and J 6 bases, leaving 10 bases between the germline ends. The CDR3 extends over 11 amino acids. CDR3 DNA: TGCAGCGTTCAAATAGGAGCTGAAGCTTTCTTT. Its protein is CSVQIGAEAFF.

This clonotype was observed a handful of times. The chain has TRBV5-1 and TRBJ1-1, with D maybe TRBD1 (5 bases). The V end was cut by 7 bases, the J end by 4 bases, with 11 bases between. CDR1 is SGHRS and CDR2 is YFSETQ in the germline V gene. CDR3 size: 12 residues. DNA of the CDR3: TGCGCCAGCGCTCCGGGGGTCACTGAAGCTTTCTTT. Protein sequence: CASAPGVTEAFF.

This clonotype was found a few times. This chain joins TRBV6-6 and TRBJ1-1, with TRBD1 matching 9 bases. CDR3 length equals 12 residues. V gave up 6 bases and J gave up 10 bases; unmatched junction bases: 6. Germline V gene sequence: CDR1 MNHNY, CDR2 SVGAGI (reference sequence). The CDR3 is CASSQDRGRAFF. The CDR3 DNA sequence: TGTGCCAGCAGCCAGGACAGGGGCAGAGCTTTCTTT.

This clonotype was detected ten times or more. This rearrangement joins TRBV6-5 to TRBJ2-3; D gene unclear. The CDR3 contains 11 residues. V lost 8 bases and J lost 6, with 9 bases in between. CDR1 and CDR2 from the germline V gene are MNHEY and SVGAGI. The CDR3 DNA reads TGTGCCAGCGGAAGGTCGGATACGCAGTATTTT. Amino acid sequence: CASGRSDTQYF.

This clonotype has ten or more counts. This CDR3 is CSVGQGQETQYF. The CDR3 DNA reads TGCAGCGTGGGACAGGGACAAGAGACCCAGTACTTC. The chain couples TRBV29-1 to TRBJ2-5, with 9 bases aligning to TRBD1. Germline V gene data show CDR1 as SQVTM and CDR2 as ANQGSEA. This CDR3 has 12 amino acids. After removal of 6 bases from V and 2 bases from J, the junction contained 1 base not matched to a gene.